The entry below gives a single T cell receptor beta chain sequence along with its context. V lost 1 base and J 8 bases, leaving 18 bases between the germline ends. This CDR3 is built from 16 residues. Germline lookup yields CDR1 LGHNA and CDR2 YNFKEQ. The time point here: peripheral blood 6 weeks after treatment start. The table came from immunoSEQ multiplex PCR; TCRdb's copy has only in-frame clones and leaves some out. This sample yields some 120,000 clones, of which around 93% are seen a single time; around 4% belongs to the top ten. These data are taken from a study of PD-L1 blockade in urothelial cancer. Across the whole study: Study patients had been treated with 0 to 3 previous chemotherapy regimens. Among blood samples, the median T cell count was 130,000 to 150,000.

Sample: PBMCs, taken around atezolizumab (anti-PD-L1) treatment. V usage is TRBV4-2 and J usage is TRBJ2-4; weak D call: TRBD2 (6 bases). The sequence was obtained from a man between 60 and 75 years old with urothelial cancer. DNA of the CDR3: TGTGCCAGCAGCCAAGCTCTAGCGTTGCCTTTGGACATTCAGTACTTC. Its translation: CASSQALALPLDIQYF.